This T cell receptor (beta chain) emerged from a study of T cells after yellow fever vaccination (dated by TCRdb to the late 2010s). A note on the overall study: Libraries from fractions with low cell numbers were prepared with the SMART-Seq v4 Ultra Low Input RNA kit. To track T-cell clones before and after primary and booster YFV17D yellow fever vaccination, bulk TCR alpha and beta repertoires were sequenced longitudinally. Two healthy male donors, one aged 18 to 29 and one aged 30 to 39 years, were included in the cohort. Blood samples were taken at several timepoints before and after primary and secondary immunization, and bulk PBMC replicates and cell subsets were isolated. On the study overall, not on this receptor specifically: A small fraction of clonotypes appeared in both the CD4 and CD8 compartments, likely as a result of convergent recombination. Because the study included only a couple of donors, the extent to which the findings can be generalized is limited. Computational filtering was required because FACS-sorted repertoires could contain abundant contaminating clonotypes from the bulk population. Compared with the primary T-cell response, the secondary T-cell response was weaker but faster, peaking on day 5 rather than day 15. After the booster, most clones that had expanded after primary vaccination were detected again (nearly 98% of CD4 and around nine tenths of CD8), suggesting broad maintenance of memory.

This clonotype has a handful of counts. No cognate antigen has been identified for it. No base-level quality is on record; no much larger clone is a single base apart. CDR1 and CDR2 are read off the germline V gene (reference sequence) as SSHAT and FNYEAQ. Inclusive of the bounding cysteine and phenylalanine, the CDR3 is 15 residues long. Kept here is only the CDR3 DNA, which spans 45 bases and is read in frame from base 1. Ends trimmed: V by 2 bases, J by 3 bases; bases unmatched to a gene: 6. Synthesis of TCR cDNA relied on 5'RACE template switching, a step that introduced a universal primer site along with unique molecular identifiers. cDNA synthesis was primed from both the TCR alpha and TCR beta constant segments. Library amplification involved two PCR steps, and the second step added sample barcodes and sequencing adapters. Libraries were sequenced on Illumina HiSeq 2500 (2x100 bp) or NovaSeq (2x150 bp). The study's own analysis went as follows. Demultiplexing of reads and collapsing into UMI consensus sequences were performed with MIGEC, and V(D)J alignment was carried out with MiXCR. Vaccine-responding clonotypes were identified with edgeR using replicate PBMC samples, with FDR below 0.01 and a log2 fold change above 5 up to day 15 being required. CD4 or CD8 identity was assigned to each bulk clonotype according to whether the clonotype was present at higher abundance in the sequenced CD4 repertoire or the sequenced CD8 repertoire. TCRdb's own reprocessing of the public reads used fastp at Q25 and MiXCR and kept productive beta chains. Each entry merges the rows of one CDR3 protein and shows their most common DNA and genes. TCRdb's processing, not the study's, gives the V and J calls here. The sample table records 300,000 or so distinct CDR3 sequences; around 7% of these occur just once. The ten most abundant clones make up about a sixth of the sample.

According to the study, the label for this sample's treatment or condition signals: live attenuated yellow fever vaccine strain. At each blood-draw timepoint, two biological replicates of bulk PBMCs were obtained. PBMCs were isolated from peripheral blood using a standard Ficoll-Paque protocol. RNA was extracted with TriZol from bulk PBMCs, CD4 and CD8 fractions, and dextramer-positive and dextramer-negative fractions. The sequencing here drew on PBMCs, taken about 49 days after the first yellow fever vaccination. This clonotype originated in a man aged 18-30 years who received the YFV17D yellow fever vaccine. This chain joins TRBV7-7 to TRBJ2-5; 7 bases in the middle match TRBD1. The sequenced DNA is TGTGCCAGCAGCTTAAGACAGGGTGGAGAAGAGACCCAGTACTTC. Its translation reads: CASSLRQGGEETQYF.